What follows are 27 T cell receptor beta chains derived from one specimen sequenced in a study of spatial heterogeneity in lung cancer (dated by TCRdb to the late 2010s). Library construction relied on 5' RACE. Instrument used: NextSeq 500. In TCRdb, the public reads were trimmed at Q25 with fastp and aligned with MiXCR, with productive beta chains retained. Every entry covers one CDR3 protein and lists the most common genes and DNA from its rows. This sample gives about 95,000 distinct CDR3 sequences in total; over 8.5% of them show up just once. Together, the top ten hold less than 9% of the sample. The meaning of the sample's time point label: sample taken at primary tumor resection. Whole RNA extracted from tumor and nontumor lung tissue, or from cryopreserved PBMC samples, was used for TCR sequencing without cell sorting. The sample in question was PBMCs, obtained at surgery. All receptors come from a male donor with early-stage non-small cell lung cancer.

This sequence joins TRBV20-1 and TRBJ2-1; TRBD2 matches at 7 bases. The germline CDR1 and CDR2 sequences are DFQATT and SNEGSKA (reference sequence). Trimming took 6 bases from V and 2 from J; bases not matched to a gene: 7. The CDR3 has 14 residues. CDR3 sequence (DNA): TGCAGTGCCCGGCCAGCGGGAACCTACAATGAGCAGTTCTTC. Protein sequence: CSARPAGTYNEQFF.

This clonotype was recorded many times. The chain carries TRBV9 and TRBJ2-7; D is possibly TRBD1 or TRBD2 (5 bases each). V dropped 1 base and J dropped 2 bases, with 10 bases sitting between them. The CDR3 runs to 14 residues. Germline V CDR1 and CDR2: SGDLS, YYNGEE. CDR3 amino acids: CASSVQGVPYEQYF. Written as DNA, the CDR3 is TGTGCCAGCAGCGTACAGGGAGTTCCCTACGAGCAGTACTTC.

This clonotype was seen only a few times. The chain employs TRBV5-8 and TRBJ1-1, with a weak D call TRBD1 (6 bases). V was trimmed by 6 bases and J by 5 bases, leaving 11 bases between them. The CDR3 extends over 12 amino acids. Germline V lookup: CDR1 SGHTS, CDR2 YDEGEE. CDR3 nucleotide sequence: TGTGCCAGCAACAGGGTTGAGACTGAAGCTTTCTTT. Protein sequence: CASNRVETEAFF. Combining the CDR3 with reference TRBV5-8 and TRBJ1-1 gives the whole variable domain EAGVTQSPTHLIKTRGQQATLRCSPISGHTSVYWYQQALGLGLQFLLWYDEGEERNRGNFPPRFSGRQFPNYSSELNVNALELEDSALYLCASNRVETEAFFGQGTRLTVV.

To note about this clonotype: A single base separates this from a much larger clone, so it may be a read error. The chain has TRBV29-1 and TRBJ2-1; perhaps D is TRBD1 or TRBD2 (6 bases each). The germline gives CDR1 SQVTM, CDR2 ANQGSEA. The CDR3 is 10 amino acids. CDR3 in amino acids: CSVGGLEQSF. CDR3 DNA sequence: TGCAGCGTAGGGGGGCTTGAGCAGTCCTTC.

This clonotype was detected ten times or more. The gene calls are TRBV12-3 or TRBV12-4 and TRBJ2-3; TRBD1 agrees at 7 bases. V lost 5 bases and J lost 3; bases outside the gene matches: 2. The CDR3 loop spans 13 amino acids. In nucleotides, the CDR3 is TGTGCCAGCAGTGAGGGGGCTACAGATACGCAGTATTTT. Its protein is CASSEGATDTQYF.

This clonotype came up many times. The rearrangement uses TRBV5-1 and TRBJ2-3; D is unclear. The CDR3 contains 14 residues. Trimming left V 1 base short and J 2 bases short, with 8 bases between. Germline V gene lookup returns CDR1 SGHRS and CDR2 YFSETQ. The CDR3 DNA follows: TGCGCCAGCAGCTTGACAGACCTCACAGATACGCAGTATTTT. This gives the protein CASSLTDLTDTQYF.

This clonotype was detected only a few times. The J gene is TRBJ1-2, the V gene TRBV7-2; D might be TRBD1 (5 bases). This CDR3 is 14 amino acids long. Germline V gene sequence: CDR1 SGHTA, CDR2 FQGNSA. Between the trimmed V and J ends, which lost 2 bases and 1 base, there was a span of 8 bases. The CDR3 protein is CASSLWGDNYGYTF. The CDR3 DNA reads as TGTGCCAGCAGCTTATGGGGGGATAACTATGGCTACACCTTC.

In regard to this clonotype: At one end, the junction sequence differs from germline, possibly due to a read error. The V call is TRBV4-2, the J call TRBJ2-7; D is ambiguous. Germline CDR1 is LGHNA and CDR2 is YNFKEQ. The CDR3 runs 14 residues. The chain's CDR3 is CASSQDPSSYDQYF. CDR3 nucleotides: TGTGCCAGCAGCCAAGACCCCAGCTCCTACGATCAGTACTTC.

This clonotype was found many times. The chain joins TRBV20-1 to TRBJ1-4; D perhaps matches TRBD1 (5 bases). Trimming stripped 5 bases from V and 0 bases from J, with 13 bases between. Germline values: CDR1 DFQATT, CDR2 SNEGSKA (reference sequence). The length of the CDR3 is 15 residues. The DNA of the CDR3 is TGCAGTGCTGGGGGTGGGCAGACAACTAATGAAAAACTGTTTTTT. It specifies CSAGGGQTTNEKLFF.

This clonotype was seen many times. V usage is TRBV28 and J usage is TRBJ1-2; TRBD1 is a possible D gene (6 bases). CDR3 size: 14 residues. CDR1 MDHEN and CDR2 SYDVKM come from the germline V gene. V lost 3 bases, J lost 4 bases, and 12 bases lay in between. The CDR3 sequence: CASSLGASSYGYTF. In nucleotides, the CDR3 is TGTGCCAGCAGTTTGGGGGCTAGTAGCTATGGCTACACCTTC.

This clonotype was seen a handful of times. CDR3 nucleotide sequence: TGTGCCAGCAGTTCCGCCGGACAGAACAATGAGCAGTTCTTC. Its translation is CASSSAGQNNEQFF. The chain links TRBV6-2 or TRBV6-3 to TRBJ2-1; TRBD1 is a possible D gene (6 bases). Trimming removed 4 bases at V and 5 bases at J, with 12 bases between. The germline CDR1 and CDR2 sequences are MNHEY and SVGEGT. There are 14 residues in the CDR3.

This clonotype was observed a few times. The chain employs TRBV5-1 and TRBJ2-5; no clear D. Germline loops: CDR1 SGHRS, CDR2 YFSETQ. Trimming stripped 1 base from V and 1 base from J, with 8 bases between. The CDR3 loop spans 14 amino acids. The CDR3 region has the DNA TGCGCCAGCAGCTTGACGGCTGCCCAAGAGACCCAGTACTTC. Its translation: CASSLTAAQETQYF.

The gene calls are TRBV28 and TRBJ2-6, with 7 bases matching TRBD1. J gave up 0 bases and V 4 bases, and 9 bases lay outside the gene matches. CDR3 length equals 18 residues. CDR1 and CDR2 from the germline V gene are MDHEN and SYDVKM. The CDR3 protein is CASSSPGTDLSGANVLTF. The CDR3 DNA follows: TGTGCCAGCAGTTCCCCCGGGACAGACCTCTCTGGGGCCAACGTCCTGACTTTC. The full variable domain, completed using reference TRBV28 and TRBJ2-6, is DVKVTQSSRYLVKRTGEKVFLECVQDMDHENMFWYRQDPGLGLRLIYFSYDVKMKEKGDIPEGYSVSREKKERFSLILESASTNQTSMYLCASSSPGTDLSGANVLTFGAGSRLTVL.

In this sample, this clonotype turned up a few times. The chain combines TRBV7-9 with TRBJ2-5, with D tentatively TRBD1 or TRBD2 (5 bases each). This CDR3 has 13 residues. V lost 5 bases and J lost 4, with 11 bases in between. CDR1 and CDR2 from the germline V gene are SEHNR and FQNEAQ (reference sequence). The DNA for the CDR3 is TGTGCCAGCAGCGCGTCAGGGAGAGAGACCCAGTACTTC. This translates into CASSASGRETQYF.

The chain joins TRBV10-2 to TRBJ2-7; D possibly matches TRBD1 or TRBD2 (5 bases each). The length of the CDR3 is 16 residues. CDR1 is WSHSY and CDR2 is SAAADI in the germline V gene. V lost 6 bases and J 0 bases, leaving 18 bases between the germline ends. CDR3 DNA sequence: TGCGCCAGCAGCCAAGGGGCTAGCAGAGGCTCCTACGAGCAGTACTTC. It codes for CASSQGASRGSYEQYF.

This clonotype was detected many times. The chain is built from TRBV10-3 and TRBJ2-7, with 10 bases aligning to TRBD1. Germline V gene data show CDR1 as ENHRY and CDR2 as SYGVKD. The CDR3 totals 14 residues. The V gene end was trimmed by 6 bases and the J gene end by 3 bases; junction bases not matched to a gene: 5. CDR3 protein: CAISPGTGVYEQYF. CDR3 sequence (DNA): TGTGCCATCAGCCCCGGGACAGGGGTCTACGAGCAGTACTTC.

This clonotype was counted only a few times. CDR3 loop: CASSSGTALNEQFF. The CDR3 coding sequence is TGTGCCAGCAGCTCCGGGACAGCTTTAAATGAGCAGTTCTTC. The chain uses TRBV11-2 and TRBJ2-1, with 7 bases identical to TRBD1. Unmatched junction bases numbered 7, after V lost 4 bases and J lost 7 bases. Germline V gives CDR1 SGHAT, CDR2 FQNNGV. This CDR3 is built from 14 residues.

This clonotype was picked up many times. The CDR3, as DNA: TGCGCCAGCAGTGCGGTGGCGGGAGTAGGTGAGCAGTACTTC. This sequence encodes CASSAVAGVGEQYF. The J gene is TRBJ2-7, the V gene TRBV10-2, with 7 bases identical to TRBD2. Germline CDR1 and CDR2: WSHSY and SAAADI. The CDR3 sequence is 14 residues long. V shed 4 bases and J 7 bases; nucleotides not matched to a gene: 10.

This chain joins TRBV29-1 and TRBJ2-1, with 9 bases fitting TRBD1. The germline gives CDR1 SQVTM, CDR2 ANQGSEA. After removal of 7 bases from V and 7 bases from J, the junction contained 14 bases not matched to a gene. There are 15 residues in the CDR3. For the CDR3, the DNA is TGCAGCGCTGACTTCCGGGACAGGGAGGGGAATGAGCAGTTCTTC. Its protein is CSADFRDREGNEQFF.

This clonotype appeared a single time. The V and J genes are TRBV6-6 and TRBJ2-3; TRBD2 is a possible D gene (7 bases). The germline gives CDR1 MNHNY, CDR2 SVGAGI (reference sequence). V was shortened by 0 bases and J by 2 bases, with 33 bases between the two germline ends. This CDR3 is 23 amino acids long. CDR3 residues: CASSYSSLGGAGLAAATTDTQYF. CDR3 nucleotide sequence: TGTGCCAGCAGTTACTCGAGCTTGGGGGGCGCCGGGCTAGCGGCCGCGACCACAGATACGCAGTATTTT.

The chain joins TRBV5-1 to TRBJ1-6; a possible D gene is TRBD1 (5 bases). This CDR3 has 13 amino acids. The V end lost 4 bases, the J end lost 7 bases, and 9 bases lay between the germline ends. Germline V gene data show CDR1 as SGHRS and CDR2 as YFSETQ. The CDR3 loop is CASSLRVNSPLHF. The CDR3 DNA sequence: TGCGCCAGCAGCCTCAGGGTAAATTCACCCCTCCACTTT. Full variable domain (missing parts from reference TRBV5-1 and TRBJ1-6): KAGVTQTPRYLIKTRGQQVTLSCSPISGHRSVSWYQQTPGQGLQFLFEYFSETQRNKGNFPGRFSGRQFSNSRSEMNVSTLELGDSALYLCASSLRVNSPLHFGNGTRLTVT.

This chain joins TRBV5-1 and TRBJ1-1; 8 bases fit TRBD1. V was clipped by 4 bases and J by 8 bases; unmatched bases: 4. The CDR3 contains 12 residues. The V gene's germline CDR1 is SGHRS and CDR2 YFSETQ. This chain's CDR3 is CASSTGTGEAFF. In DNA, the CDR3 is TGCGCCAGCAGCACGGGGACAGGCGAAGCTTTCTTT. Complete variable domain (other parts from reference TRBV5-1 and TRBJ1-1): KAGVTQTPRYLIKTRGQQVTLSCSPISGHRSVSWYQQTPGQGLQFLFEYFSETQRNKGNFPGRFSGRQFSNSRSEMNVSTLELGDSALYLCASSTGTGEAFFGQGTRLTVV.

J is TRBJ1-1 and V is TRBV7-3, with TRBD1 matching over 7 bases. In germline, CDR1 is SGHTA, CDR2 FQGTGA. The J segment lost 4 bases and the V segment lost 5 bases, leaving 4 bases of the junction unmatched. The CDR3 spans 13 residues. CDR3 region: CASSPRGITEAFF. Here the CDR3 DNA reads TGTGCCAGCAGCCCCAGGGGGATCACTGAAGCTTTCTTT.

This chain joins TRBV7-2 and TRBJ2-1; 9 positions agree with TRBD1. The CDR3 extends over 15 amino acids. Germline V gene lookup returns CDR1 SGHTA and CDR2 FQGNSA. V was pared by 5 bases and J by 6 bases, with 8 bases of the junction left unmatched. The CDR3, as DNA: TGTGCCAGCAGCCGCCGGGACAGGGTTGCCAATGAGCAGTTCTTC. Its protein product is CASSRRDRVANEQFF.

J is TRBJ2-3 and V is TRBV21-1; the D call TRBD1 from the table was never checked on the DNA. TRBV21-1 counts as a pseudogene. CDR3 length: 18 amino acids. The CDR3 sequence is CASSKETGGECSTDTQYF. As DNA, the CDR3 is TGTGCCAGCAGCAAAGAGACAGGGGGCGAGTGTAGCACAGATACGCAGTATTTT.

This sequence joins TRBV3-1 and TRBJ2-5, with TRBD1 as a possible D gene (6 bases). This CDR3 has 13 amino acids. The V end was cut by 5 bases, the J end by 4 bases, with 11 bases between. Looked up from germline, CDR1 is LGHDT and CDR2 is YNNKEL (reference sequence). The CDR3 spells CASSGQTIETQYF. In DNA, the CDR3 is TGTGCCAGCAGCGGACAGACTATAGAGACCCAGTACTTC.

This chain uses TRBV7-9 with TRBJ1-6; no definite D call. Per the germline V gene, CDR1 is SEHNR and CDR2 is FQNEAQ (reference sequence). The CDR3 has 13 amino acids. V was trimmed by 1 base and J by 9 bases, leaving 7 bases between them. As DNA, the CDR3 is TGTGCCAGCAGCTTAGAATCCCGTTCACCCCTCCACTTT. This encodes CASSLESRSPLHF.